This is a list of T cell receptor beta chains from one sample in a study of OX40 agonist ivuxolimab in advanced cancers. Libraries were prepared by immunoSEQ multiplex PCR; TCRdb keeps only in-frame clonotypes and omits some of them. The sample has about 25,000 clones; approximately 83% are singletons. The specimen comprised CD4+ or CD8+ T cells sorted from blood, sampled in a trial of the OX40 agonist ivuxolimab. The receptors here all came from an adult with an advanced solid tumor such as melanoma, head and neck, liver or kidney cancer. The CDR3 runs from the conserved cysteine through the conserved F or W. The D gene is left open where the match is weak. Not every row has a clone size; where given, it reads once, few, many or a size class.

d_call: -
clone_size: -
v_call: TRBV6-5
j_call: TRBJ1-1
cdr3_aa: CASSQKWRVNTEAFF

d_call: TRBD1
clone_size: -
v_call: TRBV19
j_call: TRBJ2-1
cdr3_aa: CASSSPGGTYQQFF

d_call: -
clone_size: -
v_call: TRBV4-1
j_call: TRBJ2-3
cdr3_aa: CASSQESRRNTQYF

d_call: -
clone_size: -
v_call: TRBV6-4
j_call: TRBJ2-1
cdr3_aa: CASNPGTNEQFF

d_call: TRBD1
clone_size: -
v_call: TRBV6-1
j_call: TRBJ2-5
cdr3_aa: CASGDRGSGTQYF

d_call: TRBD1
clone_size: -
v_call: TRBV4-2
j_call: TRBJ1-4
cdr3_aa: CASSWGQVEKLFF

d_call: TRBD1
clone_size: -
v_call: TRBV6-6
j_call: TRBJ1-1
cdr3_aa: CASSYTRQGKDTEAFF

d_call: -
clone_size: -
v_call: TRBV28
j_call: TRBJ1-1
cdr3_aa: CASRTGNTEAFF

d_call: -
clone_size: -
v_call: TRBV2
j_call: TRBJ1-6
cdr3_aa: CASSAGTQNSPLHF

d_call: -
clone_size: -
v_call: TRBV2
j_call: TRBJ2-7
cdr3_aa: CARGGGSSYEQYF

d_call: -
clone_size: -
v_call: TRBV27
j_call: TRBJ2-7
cdr3_aa: CASSYGGGGYEQYF

d_call: -
clone_size: -
v_call: TRBV28
j_call: TRBJ2-6
cdr3_aa: CASSLAEVGSGANVLTF

d_call: -
clone_size: -
v_call: TRBV14
j_call: TRBJ2-1
cdr3_aa: CASSQERSWNEQFF

d_call: TRBD2
clone_size: -
v_call: TRBV4-1
j_call: TRBJ2-7
cdr3_aa: CASSLLAGRARYEQYF

d_call: -
clone_size: once
v_call: TRBV18
j_call: TRBJ2-1
cdr3_aa: CASLRGNSNEQFF

d_call: -
clone_size: -
v_call: TRBV6-5
j_call: TRBJ1-6
cdr3_aa: CASSADSPNSPLHF

d_call: TRBD2
clone_size: -
v_call: TRBV6-1
j_call: TRBJ2-7
cdr3_aa: CASSETSGGTHSYEQYF

d_call: TRBD2
clone_size: -
v_call: TRBV7-9
j_call: TRBJ2-7
cdr3_aa: CASSPTSGEYYEQYF

d_call: TRBD1
clone_size: -
v_call: TRBV9
j_call: TRBJ2-1
cdr3_aa: CASSRGQGGDEQFF

d_call: TRBD1
clone_size: few
v_call: TRBV28
j_call: TRBJ1-6
cdr3_aa: CASSFQGAASPLHF

d_call: -
clone_size: large
v_call: TRBV19
j_call: TRBJ2-2
cdr3_aa: CATQETGELFF

d_call: -
clone_size: once
v_call: TRBV18
j_call: -
cdr3_aa: CASSPQGGGDHEQYF